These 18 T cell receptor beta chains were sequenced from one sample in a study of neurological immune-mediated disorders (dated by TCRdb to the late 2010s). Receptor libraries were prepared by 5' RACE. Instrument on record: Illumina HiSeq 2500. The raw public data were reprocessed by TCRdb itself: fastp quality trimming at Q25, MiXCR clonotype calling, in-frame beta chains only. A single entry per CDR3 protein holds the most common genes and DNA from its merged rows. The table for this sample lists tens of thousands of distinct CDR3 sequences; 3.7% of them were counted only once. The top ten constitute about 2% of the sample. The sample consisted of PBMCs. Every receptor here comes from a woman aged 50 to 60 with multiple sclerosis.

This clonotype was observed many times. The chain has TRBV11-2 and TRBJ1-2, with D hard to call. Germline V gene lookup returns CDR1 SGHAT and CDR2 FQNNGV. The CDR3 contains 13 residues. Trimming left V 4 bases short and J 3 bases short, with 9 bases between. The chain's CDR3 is CASSSIRDYGYTF. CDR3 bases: TGTGCCAGCAGCTCCATCCGGGACTATGGCTACACCTTC. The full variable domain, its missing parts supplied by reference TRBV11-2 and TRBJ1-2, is EAGVAQSPRYKIIEKRQSVAFWCNPISGHATLYWYQQILGQGPKLLIQFQNNGVVDDSQLPKDRFSAERLKGVDSTLKIQPAKLEDSAVYLCASSSIRDYGYTFGSGTRLTVV.

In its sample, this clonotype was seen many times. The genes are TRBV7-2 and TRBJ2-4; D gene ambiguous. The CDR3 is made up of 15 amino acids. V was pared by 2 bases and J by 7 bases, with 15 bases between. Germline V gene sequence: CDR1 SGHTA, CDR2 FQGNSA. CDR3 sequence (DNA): TGTGCCAGCAGCTTAAACCCGGACCTCGGGAACATTCAGTACTTC. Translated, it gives CASSLNPDLGNIQYF.

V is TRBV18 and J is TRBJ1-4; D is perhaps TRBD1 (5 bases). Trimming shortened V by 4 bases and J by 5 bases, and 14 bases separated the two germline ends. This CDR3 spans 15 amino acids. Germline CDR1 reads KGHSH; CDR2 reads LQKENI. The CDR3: CASSRGRAANEKLFF. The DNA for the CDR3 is TGTGCCAGCTCACGGGGACGGGCCGCGAATGAAAAACTGTTTTTT.

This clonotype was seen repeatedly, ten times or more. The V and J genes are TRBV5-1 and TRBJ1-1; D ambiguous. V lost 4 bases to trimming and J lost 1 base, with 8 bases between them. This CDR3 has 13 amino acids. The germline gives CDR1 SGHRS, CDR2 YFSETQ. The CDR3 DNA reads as TGCGCCAGCAGCCCCGACGGGAACACTGAAGCTTTCTTT. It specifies CASSPDGNTEAFF.

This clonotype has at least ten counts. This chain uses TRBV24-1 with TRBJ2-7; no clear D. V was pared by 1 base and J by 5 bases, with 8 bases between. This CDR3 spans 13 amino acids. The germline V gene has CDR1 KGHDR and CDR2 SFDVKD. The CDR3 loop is CATSDFKGDEQYF. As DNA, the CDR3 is TGTGCCACCAGTGATTTCAAGGGCGACGAGCAGTACTTC.

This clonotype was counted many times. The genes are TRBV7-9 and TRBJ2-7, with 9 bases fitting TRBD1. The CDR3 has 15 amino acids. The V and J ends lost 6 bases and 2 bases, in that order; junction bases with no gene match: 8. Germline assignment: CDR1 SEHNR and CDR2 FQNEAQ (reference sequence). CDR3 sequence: CASSRQGEGTYEQYF. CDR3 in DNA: TGTGCCAGCAGTCGACAGGGGGAGGGAACCTACGAGCAGTACTTC.

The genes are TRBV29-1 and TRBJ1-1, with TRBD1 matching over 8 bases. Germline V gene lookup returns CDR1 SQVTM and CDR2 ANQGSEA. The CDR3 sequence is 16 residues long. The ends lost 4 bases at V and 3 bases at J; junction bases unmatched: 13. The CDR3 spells CSVAGGYRGFDTEAFF. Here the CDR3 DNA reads TGCAGCGTTGCAGGGGGCTACAGGGGTTTTGACACTGAAGCTTTCTTT.

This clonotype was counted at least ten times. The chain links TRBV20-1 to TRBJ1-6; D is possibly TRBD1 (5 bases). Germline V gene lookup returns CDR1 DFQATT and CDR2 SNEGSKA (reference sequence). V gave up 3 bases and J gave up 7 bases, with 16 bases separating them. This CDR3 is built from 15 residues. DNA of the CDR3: TGCAGTGCTAGGGGGAGCAGGGCCGGGAATTCACCCCTCCACTTT. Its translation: CSARGSRAGNSPLHF.

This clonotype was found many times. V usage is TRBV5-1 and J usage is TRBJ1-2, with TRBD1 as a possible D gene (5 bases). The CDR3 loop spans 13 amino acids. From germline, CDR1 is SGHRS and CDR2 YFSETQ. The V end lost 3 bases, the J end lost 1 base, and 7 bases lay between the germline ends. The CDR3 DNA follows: TGCGCCAGCAGCTCGGGGGTTAACTATGGCTACACCTTC. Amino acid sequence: CASSSGVNYGYTF.

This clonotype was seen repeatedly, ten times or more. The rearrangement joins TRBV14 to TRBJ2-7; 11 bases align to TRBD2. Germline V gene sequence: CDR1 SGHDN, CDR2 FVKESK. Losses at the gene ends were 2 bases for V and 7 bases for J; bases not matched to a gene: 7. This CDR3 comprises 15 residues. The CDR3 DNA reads TGTGCCAGCAGCCAACGTAGCGGGAGGGCCGGGGAGCAGTACTTC. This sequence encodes CASSQRSGRAGEQYF. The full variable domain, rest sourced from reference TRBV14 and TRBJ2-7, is EAGVTQFPSHSVIEKGQTVTLRCDPISGHDNLYWYRRVMGKEIKFLLHFVKESKQDESGMPNNRFLAERTGGTYSTLKVQPAELEDSGVYFCASSQRSGRAGEQYFGPGTRLTVT.

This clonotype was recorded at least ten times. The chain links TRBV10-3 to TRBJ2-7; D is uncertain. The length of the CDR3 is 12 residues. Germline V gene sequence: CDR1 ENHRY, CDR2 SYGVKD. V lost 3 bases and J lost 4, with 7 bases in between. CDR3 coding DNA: TGTGCCATCAGTGAATCCAGATACGAGCAGTACTTC. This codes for CAISESRYEQYF.

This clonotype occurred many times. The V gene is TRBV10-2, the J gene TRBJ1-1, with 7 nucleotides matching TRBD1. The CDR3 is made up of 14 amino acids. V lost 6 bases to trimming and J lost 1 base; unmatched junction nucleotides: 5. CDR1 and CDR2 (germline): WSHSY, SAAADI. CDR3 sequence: CASRRGGENTEAFF. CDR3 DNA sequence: TGCGCCAGCAGGAGAGGGGGCGAGAACACTGAAGCTTTCTTT.

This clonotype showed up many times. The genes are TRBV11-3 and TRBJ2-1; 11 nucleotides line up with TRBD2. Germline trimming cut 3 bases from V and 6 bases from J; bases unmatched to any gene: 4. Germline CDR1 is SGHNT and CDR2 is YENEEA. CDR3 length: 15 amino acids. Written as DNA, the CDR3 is TGTGCCAGCAGCTTTGGGCTAGCGGGAGGCAATGAGCAGTTCTTC. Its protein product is CASSFGLAGGNEQFF. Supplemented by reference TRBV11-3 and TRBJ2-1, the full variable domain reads EAGVVQSPRYKIIEKKQPVAFWCNPISGHNTLYWYLQNLGQGPELLIRYENEEAVDDSQLPKDRFSAERLKGVDSTLKIQPAELGDSAVYLCASSFGLAGGNEQFFGPGTRLTVL.

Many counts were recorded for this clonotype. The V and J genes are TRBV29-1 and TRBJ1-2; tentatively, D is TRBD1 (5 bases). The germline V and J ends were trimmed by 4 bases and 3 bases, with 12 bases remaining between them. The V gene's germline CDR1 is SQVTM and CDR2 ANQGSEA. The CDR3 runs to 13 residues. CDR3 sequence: CSVAGMGDYGYTF. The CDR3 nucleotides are TGCAGCGTTGCCGGGATGGGGGACTATGGCTACACCTTC.

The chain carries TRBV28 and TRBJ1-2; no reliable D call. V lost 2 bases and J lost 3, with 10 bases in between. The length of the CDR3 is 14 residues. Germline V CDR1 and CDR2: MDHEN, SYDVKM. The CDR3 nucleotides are TGTGCCAGCAGTTTAACTGGAAAAGACTATGGCTACACCTTC. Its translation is CASSLTGKDYGYTF.

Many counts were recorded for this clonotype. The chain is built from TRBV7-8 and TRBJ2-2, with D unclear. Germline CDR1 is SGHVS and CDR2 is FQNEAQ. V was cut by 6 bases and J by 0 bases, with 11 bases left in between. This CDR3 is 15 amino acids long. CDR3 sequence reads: CASRPGRSNTGELFF. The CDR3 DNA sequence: TGTGCCAGCAGGCCCGGACGGTCGAACACCGGGGAGCTGTTTTTT.

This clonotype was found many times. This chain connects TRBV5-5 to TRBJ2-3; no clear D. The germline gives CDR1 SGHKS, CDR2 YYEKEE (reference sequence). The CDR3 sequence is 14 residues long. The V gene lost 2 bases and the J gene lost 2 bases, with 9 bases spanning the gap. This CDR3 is CASSFGRYTDTQYF. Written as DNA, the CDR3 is TGTGCCAGCAGCTTTGGGCGGTACACAGATACGCAGTATTTT.

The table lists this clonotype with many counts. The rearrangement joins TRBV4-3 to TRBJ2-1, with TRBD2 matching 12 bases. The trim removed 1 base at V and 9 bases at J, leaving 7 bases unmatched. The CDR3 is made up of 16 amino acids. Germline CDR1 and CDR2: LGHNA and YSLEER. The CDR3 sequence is CASSQGGLAGGAEQFF. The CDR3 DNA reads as TGCGCCAGCAGCCAAGGGGGGCTAGCGGGAGGGGCTGAGCAGTTCTTC.